Listed below are T cell receptor beta chains from one sample, sequenced in a study of cytomegalovirus exposure and HLA in healthy donors. TCRdb's table, derived via immunoSEQ multiplex PCR, lists solely in-frame clones and lacks some. Of roughly 330,000 clones in the sample, 75% to 90% were seen once. The sample consisted of PBMCs. The receptor source for this set is a woman in her 30s in good health and CMV-seropositive. Each CDR3 is given with its conserved first and last residue. D genes are given only for firm matches. Some rows mark clone size as missing; the rest say once, few, many or name a class of expanded clone.

>NA|TRBJ1-2|TRBD1|TRBV5-1
CASSPDRGRGGYTF
TGCGCCAGCAGCCCGGACAGGGGGCGAGGTGGCTACACCTTC
>NA|TRBJ1-1|NA|TRBV6-1
CASGQSNTEAFF
TGTGCCAGCGGACAGTCGAACACTGAAGCTTTCTTT
>NA|TRBJ2-6|NA|TRBV28
CASSLQASGANVLTF
TGTGCCAGCAGTTTACAGGCTTCTGGGGCCAACGTCCTGACTTTC
>NA|TRBJ2-7|NA|TRBV29-1
CSVGRRARPYEQYF
TGCAGCGTTGGAAGGCGGGCCCGGCCCTACGAGCAGTACTTC
>NA|TRBJ2-5|NA|TRBV7-2
CASSLYGPKETQYF
TGTGCCAGCAGCTTATACGGACCGAAAGAGACCCAGTACTTC
>once|TRBJ1-5|TRBD1|TRBV14
CASAAKRVGTGDNQPQHF
TGTGCCAGCGCAGCCAAAAGGGTCGGGACAGGGGACAATCAGCCCCAGCATTTT
>NA|TRBJ2-2|NA|TRBV5-1
CASKYTGELFF
TGCGCCAGCAAGTACACCGGGGAGCTGTTTTTT
>NA|TRBJ2-3|TRBD1|TRBV18
CASSRTGGETDTQYF
TGTGCCAGCTCCAGGACAGGGGGAGAAACAGATACGCAGTATTTT
>NA|TRBJ2-1|NA|TRBV29-1
CSVPQGGEQFF
TGCAGCGTTCCTCAGGGTGGTGAGCAGTTCTTC
>NA|TRBJ2-1|TRBD2|TRBV11-2
CASSLGSSGRNNEQFF
TGTGCCAGCAGCTTAGGTTCTAGCGGACGAAACAATGAGCAGTTCTTC
>NA|TRBJ1-1|NA|TRBV9
CASSVYGGDMNTEAFF
TGTGCCAGCAGCGTATACGGGGGGGACATGAACACTGAAGCTTTCTTT
>NA|TRBJ1-1|NA|TRBV29-1
CSVEDANTEAFF
TGCAGCGTTGAAGATGCGAACACTGAAGCTTTCTTT